This TCR beta chain was identified in a study of CD8 T cells in Susac syndrome. Both CD4+ and CD8+ T cells were negatively isolated, and TEMRA cells underwent FACS enrichment. With random hexamers, roughly 0.45 to 1 ug RNA was reverse transcribed. A single record per CDR3 protein comes from TCRdb applying MiXCR to the immunoSEQ multiplex PCR reads. The sample comprises a few hundred thousand distinct CDR3 sequences, approximately 85% of which are singletons, and more than 0.09% rests with the top ten. This CDR3 region has 13 residues. V lost 6 bases to trimming and J lost 1 base, with 8 bases between them. From germline, CDR1 is LGHNT and CDR2 FRNRAP.

The chain joins TRBV12-5 to TRBJ2-3, with D hard to call. This sequence was found in a human donor with multiple sclerosis. The sample comprised CD8+ T cells from PBMCs. The CDR3 sequence: CASGPPGTDTQYF. The CDR3 nucleotides are TGTGCTAGTGGCCCTCCGGGCACAGATACGCAGTATTTT.